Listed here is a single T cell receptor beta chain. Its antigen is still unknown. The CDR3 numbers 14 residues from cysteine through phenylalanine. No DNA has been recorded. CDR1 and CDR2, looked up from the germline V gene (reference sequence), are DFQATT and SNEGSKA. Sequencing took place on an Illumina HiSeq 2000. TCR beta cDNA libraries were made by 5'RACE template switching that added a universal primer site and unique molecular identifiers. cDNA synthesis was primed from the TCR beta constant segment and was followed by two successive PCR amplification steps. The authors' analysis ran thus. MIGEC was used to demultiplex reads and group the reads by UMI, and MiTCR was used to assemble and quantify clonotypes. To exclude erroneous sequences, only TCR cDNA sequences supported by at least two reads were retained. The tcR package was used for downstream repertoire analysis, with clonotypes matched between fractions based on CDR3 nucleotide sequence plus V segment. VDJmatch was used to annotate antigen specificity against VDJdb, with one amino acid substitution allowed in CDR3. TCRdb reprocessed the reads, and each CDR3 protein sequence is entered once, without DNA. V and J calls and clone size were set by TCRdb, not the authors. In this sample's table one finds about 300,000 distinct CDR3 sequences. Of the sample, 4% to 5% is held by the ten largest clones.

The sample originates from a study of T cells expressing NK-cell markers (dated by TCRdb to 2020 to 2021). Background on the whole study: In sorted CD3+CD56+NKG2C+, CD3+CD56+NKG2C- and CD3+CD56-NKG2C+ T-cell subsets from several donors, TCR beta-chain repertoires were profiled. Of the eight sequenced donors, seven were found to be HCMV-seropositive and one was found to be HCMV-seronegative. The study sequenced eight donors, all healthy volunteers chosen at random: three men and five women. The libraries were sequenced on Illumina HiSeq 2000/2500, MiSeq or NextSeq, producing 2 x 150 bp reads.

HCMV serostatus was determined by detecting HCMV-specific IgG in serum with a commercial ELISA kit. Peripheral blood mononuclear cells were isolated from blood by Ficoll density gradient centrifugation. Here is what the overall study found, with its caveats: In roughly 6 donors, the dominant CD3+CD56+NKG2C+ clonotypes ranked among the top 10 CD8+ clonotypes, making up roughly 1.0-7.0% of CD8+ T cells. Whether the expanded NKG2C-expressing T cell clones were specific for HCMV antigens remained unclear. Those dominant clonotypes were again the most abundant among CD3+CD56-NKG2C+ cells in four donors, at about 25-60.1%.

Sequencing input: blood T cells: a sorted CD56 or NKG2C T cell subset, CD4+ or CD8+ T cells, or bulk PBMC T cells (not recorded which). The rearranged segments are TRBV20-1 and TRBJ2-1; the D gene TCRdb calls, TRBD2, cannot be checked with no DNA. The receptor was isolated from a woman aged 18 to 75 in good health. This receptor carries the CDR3 CSAPSGGIYNEQFF.